What follows is one T cell receptor (beta chain) and its context. This clonotype was picked up many times. This receptor's antigen is unknown. Base qualities are not recorded, but no much larger clone differs from it by a single base. In light of the paper, this sample's treatment or condition label describes: in vitro stimulation with specific CMV peptide epitopes to enrich CMV-specific T cells. This entry belongs to a study of T cell repertoires in cytomegalovirus infection (dated by TCRdb to the late 2010s). As for the study more broadly: Recently identified HLA-C-restricted CMV epitopes, whose presentation resists viral immunomodulation, were targeted by peptide stimulations together with well-studied HLA-B-restricted epitopes. Donor HLA type was relevant to the analysis, as public TCR beta signatures indicated carriage of CMV infection together with the matching HLA type.

The reads were generated on an Illumina HiSeq 1500. The public reads were run again by TCRdb, first through fastp at Q25 and then through MiXCR, and only productive beta chains were kept. Every entry covers one CDR3 protein and lists the most common genes and DNA from its rows. This sample is represented by 45,000 to 60,000 distinct CDR3 sequences; roughly 20% of them were singletons. The ten largest clonotypes hold roughly 67% of the sample. Spanning cysteine to phenylalanine, the CDR3 consists of 14 amino acids. Just the 42-base CDR3 DNA is kept, in frame starting at base 1. V and J lose 1 base and 6 bases, and a span of 12 bases separates them. From the germline V gene (reference sequence), CDR1 is DFQATT and CDR2 is SNEGSKA. The full study reports these points: The ex vivo response was dominated by HLA-C-restricted CMV-specific TCR beta clonotypes, which also provided the single most frequent clonotype in two of eight donors. Cumulative frequency of public TCR beta family members discriminated carriers of CMV infection plus the relevant HLA type in this cohort and an independent 352-donor cohort.

The rearrangement joined TRBV20-1 to TRBJ1-4; the best D guess is TRBD1, with 6 bases matching. The TCR was taken from a human donor in good health (CMV status not recorded). Some clones in this sample may be carry-over from other donors' samples. The specimen was CD8+ T cells from cultured PBMCs, collected from culture after CMV antigen stimulation. The CDR3 region: CSARGTDHYEKLFF. The nucleotide sequence is given as TGCAGTGCTAGAGGGACAGACCACTATGAAAAACTGTTTTTT.